This TCR beta chain appears in the sequencing data of a study of blood T cells in healthy people across ages. General study findings and limits: Leaving the PBMCs unsorted stopped any conclusive comparison of naive versus antigen-experienced cells. No one knew whether donors had CMV, which possibly confounded expanded clonotype changes.

The CDR3 loop spans 16 amino acids. Germline loops: CDR1 SGHTA, CDR2 FQGNSA. Then a second PCR, running about 7 to 11 cycles, was carried out with a sample-barcoded 5' primer and a J-beta primer mix. Each cDNA molecule was tagged by a template-switch adaptor that had 12 random nucleotides. A single record per CDR3 protein comes from TCRdb applying MiXCR to the 5' RACE reads. This repertoire shows about 800,000 distinct CDR3 sequences, 25% found once; its top ten account for under 4.5%. This clonotype has a handful of counts. Its antigen is undetermined. These records were also assigned to another study, of T cells of mothers and their children.

This rearrangement joins TRBV7-2 to TRBJ2-5; D might be TRBD1 (5 bases). The J call may be wrong; the DNA end is better matched by TRBJ2-7. The clonotype comes from a boy between 10 and 17 years old in good health. Sample: blood. The CDR3 loop is CASSLGSQGLSYEQYF. The CDR3 DNA is TGTGCCAGCAGCTTAGGGAGCCAGGGCCTCTCCTACGAGCAGTACTTC.